This TCR beta chain was captured by sequencing in a study of blood T cell repertoires in COVID-19 (dated by TCRdb to 2020 to 2022). Regarding the research as a whole: The collaborator samples originated in the United States, Italy and Spain and spanned the acute and convalescent phases of COVID-19. The prospective study material was composed of cDNA or gDNA derived from T cells, B-cell-depleted T cells, or PBMCs. Deeply sampled blood TCRbeta repertoires from subjects exposed to, actively infected with, or recovered from COVID-19 were included in the dataset. A freely available public database, intended as a resource for researchers studying the immune response to SARS-CoV-2, is where the repertoires were released. The samples were drawn from the first 160 participants of the ongoing ImmuneRACE study and from some 1,300 subjects provided by 6 global collaborators. Nearly every sample came with metadata listing a de-identified subject ID, COVID-19 status, age in years and sex. Where available, HLA class I and class II types were obtained from metadata supplied by the sample provider rather than from assay-based typing.

General conclusions and limits of the study: Clinical and demographic metadata were provided uncurated, with the amount varying by source and participant.

Each collaborating institution followed its own protocols to collect whole blood in K2EDTA tubes. For TCRbeta analysis, collaborator samples were shipped as frozen whole blood, as isolated PBMCs, or as DNA extracted from either sample type. TCRbeta CDR3 regions were amplified from genomic DNA by means of the immunoSEQ Assay, a bias-controlled multiplex PCR. As for how the authors treated the data: The number of nucleated cells in each sample was estimated by amplification of reference gene primers within the assay. To quantify the absolute abundance of each unique TCRbeta CDR3 rearrangement, sequence reads were collapsed and filtered. For each sample, productive Simpson clonality was calculated as the square root of Simpson's diversity index over productive rearrangements. As stored in TCRdb, this immuneACCESS dataset retains in-frame rearrangements with V and J assigned. A fraction of the clones does not appear; measured against another copy, unresolved V genes explain less than half of the discrepancy, and the remainder lacks a known reason. That table furnishes V, J and clone size, whereas the DNA furnished D and trimming. The sample yields 150,000 or so clones; 75% to 90% were counted once. 2.9% of the sample belongs to the ten largest clones.

Details on this clone: Its antigen specificity is not known. The record has no base qualities; no much larger clone is one base away.

Spanning cysteine to phenylalanine, the CDR3 consists of 17 amino acids. Just the 51-base CDR3 DNA is kept, in frame starting at base 1. For CDR1 and CDR2, the germline V gene (reference sequence) lists LNHDA and SQIVND. V is cut back by 2 bases and J by 1 base, with 8 bases in the junction unmatched. This TCR derives from a woman between 55 and 75 years old with acute or convalescent COVID-19. Sequenced sample: peripheral blood. The chain was built from TRBV19 and TRBJ1-1; 9 bases in between match TRBD1. The sequence in DNA is TGTGCCAGTAGTATAATTACAGGGACAGGGTGGAACACTGAAGCTTTCTTT. The translation is CASSIITGTGWNTEAFF.